One and the same sample provided the 24 T cell receptor beta chains below, sequenced in a study of glioma-infiltrating T cells. TCR alpha and beta CDR3 regions were amplified from RNA using iRepertoire nested multiplex PCR. From the multiplex PCR reads, TCRdb called clonotypes with MiXCR, one entry per CDR3 protein. The data show about 99,000 distinct CDR3 sequences, under 30% seen once. Sequencing was carried out using glioma tissue, nonneoplastic brain tissue, or PBMCs (not recorded which). All receptors derive from a human donor with low-grade glioma or glioblastoma, undergoing nonglioma brain surgery, or in good health (not recorded which).

This clonotype was recorded at least ten times. This rearrangement joins TRBV20-1 to TRBJ2-1; 7 bases are shared with TRBD1. Germline lookup yields CDR1 DFQATT and CDR2 SNEGSKA (reference sequence). Trimming removed 5 bases from V and 6 bases from J; junction bases left unmatched: 10. CDR3 length: 14 amino acids. The CDR3 DNA sequence: TGCAGTGCTTACCGGGACAGTGGCCGCAATGAGCAGTTCTTC. Translating gives CSAYRDSGRNEQFF.

This clonotype has at least ten counts. This rearrangement joins TRBV10-2 to TRBJ2-7; D is undetermined. Trimming removed 4 bases from V and 3 bases from J, with 4 bases in between. Germline V gives CDR1 WSHSY, CDR2 SAAADI. This CDR3 contains 11 residues. CDR3 DNA sequence: TGCGCCAGCAGTGCAGACTACGAGCAGTACTTC. The encoded protein is CASSADYEQYF.

In this sample, this clonotype turned up many times. The V gene is TRBV2, the J gene TRBJ1-5; TRBD1 is a possible D gene (6 bases). V was pared by 4 bases and J by 6 bases, with 13 bases between. CDR1 and CDR2 from the germline V gene are SNHLY and FYNNEI. The CDR3 extends over 14 amino acids. The CDR3 coding sequence is TGTGCCAGCAGTGTGGGGGGGGCGATTCAGCCCCAGCATTTT. This gives the protein CASSVGGAIQPQHF.

The CDR3 here is CASRSKDSSGNTIYF. Here the CDR3 DNA reads TGTGCCAGCAGGTCTAAAGACAGCTCGGGAAACACCATATATTTT. This sequence joins TRBV7-9 and TRBJ1-3, with D maybe TRBD1 (5 bases). CDR3 length: 15 residues. The V gene lost 6 bases and the J gene lost 4 bases, with 16 bases spanning the gap. Germline loops: CDR1 SEHNR, CDR2 FQNEAQ (reference sequence).

This clonotype was observed a single time. J is TRBJ2-7 and V is TRBV29-1, with D hard to call. Germline V lookup: CDR1 SQVTM, CDR2 ANQGSEA. V lost 5 bases and J lost 7, with 12 bases in between. The CDR3 totals 11 residues. CDR3 amino acids: CSVQTVNEQYF. As DNA, the CDR3 is TGCAGCGTTCAGACGGTTAATGAGCAGTACTTC.

This clonotype showed up many times. The chain couples TRBV2 to TRBJ1-6; D might be TRBD1 (6 bases). CDR1 and CDR2 from the germline V gene are SNHLY and FYNNEI. CDR3 length: 13 amino acids. V lost 8 bases and J 9 bases, leaving 14 bases between the germline ends. The CDR3 sequence is CASLTGIRSPLHF. CDR3 coding DNA: TGTGCCAGCCTGACAGGAATCCGTTCACCCCTCCACTTT.

At least ten counts were recorded for this clonotype. This sequence joins TRBV6-2 or TRBV6-3 and TRBJ1-6; perhaps TRBD1 as D (5 bases). The germline V and J ends were trimmed by 0 bases and 3 bases, with 12 bases remaining between them. CDR1 MNHEY and CDR2 SVGEGT come from the germline V gene. The length of the CDR3 is 17 residues. Here the CDR3 reads CASSYSNSDSYNSPLHF. The CDR3 DNA follows: TGTGCCAGCAGTTACTCGAATTCTGACAGCTATAATTCACCCCTCCACTTT.

The chain couples TRBV30 to TRBJ2-7, with D uncertain. Germline V CDR1 and CDR2: GTSNPN, SVGIG (reference sequence). The ends were cut back, 1 base at V and 4 bases at J, with 14 bases in the middle. This CDR3 is 14 amino acids long. The CDR3 here is CAWSEGPLLYEQYF. The CDR3 nucleotides are TGTGCCTGGAGTGAAGGACCACTCCTTTACGAGCAGTACTTC.

This clonotype appeared many times. This chain links TRBV6-2 or TRBV6-3 with TRBJ1-1; 7 nucleotides match TRBD1. The CDR3 spans 15 residues. Germline assignment: CDR1 MNHEY and CDR2 SVGEGT. Germline trimming cut 2 bases from V and 4 bases from J; bases unmatched to any gene: 7. As DNA, the CDR3 is TGTGCCAGCAGTTACCCAACAGGGGCCGGCACTGAAGCTTTCTTT. It translates to CASSYPTGAGTEAFF.

This clonotype has more than one count but fewer than ten. The V gene is TRBV18, the J gene TRBJ1-3, with D possibly being TRBD1 (6 bases). The germline CDR1 and CDR2 sequences are KGHSH and LQKENI. The CDR3 contains 17 residues. V dropped 5 bases and J dropped 0 bases, with 17 bases sitting between them. The CDR3 here is CASSATGDDASGNTIYF. CDR3 nucleotide sequence: TGTGCCAGCTCAGCGACAGGAGATGATGCCTCTGGAAACACCATATATTTT.

Ten or more counts support this clonotype. The rearrangement joins TRBV7-9 to TRBJ1-2; D not certain. This CDR3 has 13 amino acids. From germline, CDR1 is SEHNR and CDR2 FQNEAQ (reference sequence). Between the trimmed V and J ends, which lost 1 base and 6 bases, there was a span of 9 bases. This chain's CDR3 is CASSLEVPNGYTF. The CDR3 bases are TGTGCCAGCAGCTTAGAGGTCCCCAATGGCTACACCTTC.

This clonotype was observed at least ten times. The chain uses TRBV20-1 and TRBJ1-5; a possible D gene is TRBD1 (5 bases). CDR1 DFQATT and CDR2 SNEGSKA come from the germline V gene (reference sequence). CDR3 length: 15 residues. V was shortened by 0 bases and J by 4 bases, with 13 bases between the two germline ends. As DNA, the CDR3 is TGCAGTGCTAGAGATGGGACTACGAGTAATCAGCCCCAGCATTTT. Translation gives CSARDGTTSNQPQHF.

With respect to this clonotype: A much larger clone lies one base from this, so it may be a read error. J is TRBJ2-1 and V is TRBV4-2, with 8 bases lining up with TRBD2. CDR1 is LGHNA and CDR2 is YNFKEQ in the germline V gene. The CDR3 sequence is 14 residues long. V was pared by 5 bases and J by 7 bases, with 7 bases of the junction left unmatched. The CDR3 sequence is CASSSAGAGNEQFF. The CDR3 nucleotides read TGTGCCAGCAGCTCAGCGGGGGCGGGGAATGAGCAGTTCTTC.

This chain connects TRBV19 to TRBJ2-6, with D possibly TRBD2 on 6 matching bases. The germline V and J ends were trimmed by 5 bases and 0 bases, with 14 bases remaining between them. This CDR3 is built from 17 residues. Germline CDR1 LNHDA, CDR2 SQIVND (reference sequence). CDR3 protein: CASSYLACFSGANVLTF. CDR3 DNA sequence: TGTGCCAGTAGTTACCTAGCGTGCTTCTCTGGGGCCAACGTCCTGACTTTC. Full variable domain (remainder filled in from reference TRBV19 and TRBJ2-6): DGGITQSPKYLFRKEGQNVTLSCEQNLNHDAMYWYRQDPGQGLRLIYYSQIVNDFQKGDIAEGYSVSREKKESFPLTVTSAQKNPTAFYLCASSYLACFSGANVLTFGAGSRLTVL.

This clonotype was detected ten times or more. This rearrangement joins TRBV28 to TRBJ2-7; 7 nucleotides match TRBD2. Trimming removed 3 bases from V and 5 bases from J; junction bases left unmatched: 7. Germline V gene lookup returns CDR1 MDHEN and CDR2 SYDVKM. The length of the CDR3 is 14 residues. CDR3: CASSLGPGRNEQYF. In DNA form, the CDR3 reads TGTGCCAGCAGTTTGGGCCCCGGGAGGAACGAGCAGTACTTC.

The chain recombines TRBV20-1 with TRBJ1-3; a weak D match, TRBD1 (6 bases). V was cut by 4 bases and J by 0 bases, with 25 bases left in between. The CDR3 contains 19 residues. CDR1 and CDR2 from the germline V gene are DFQATT and SNEGSKA (reference sequence). CDR3 nucleotides: TGCAGTGCTAAGGCGGCAGGGGCCTTCGCCTGGAGCTCTGGAAACACCATATATTTT. It encodes CSAKAAGAFAWSSGNTIYF.

CDR3 sequence (DNA): TGTGCCAGCAGTCCCCGACAGGGCTCGAATGGCTACACCTTC. Translated: CASSPRQGSNGYTF. The rearrangement links TRBV12-3 or TRBV12-4 to TRBJ1-2, with TRBD1 identical over 7 bases. CDR3 size: 14 residues. Unmatched junction bases numbered 9, after V lost 5 bases and J lost 6 bases.

Note on this clonotype: Just one base apart from a much larger clone, this may be a read error. The chain uses TRBV20-1 and TRBJ2-6; D gene unclear. CDR1 DFQATT and CDR2 SNEGSKA come from the germline V gene (reference sequence). The CDR3 sequence is 14 residues long. This chain's CDR3 is CSDRFASGANVLTF. CDR3 nucleotide sequence: TGCAGTGATAGATTCGCCTCTGGGGCCAACGTCCTGACTTTC.

In regard to this clonotype: A much larger clone differs by one base, so this may be a read error. The chain carries TRBV6-1 and TRBJ1-5; D uncertain. The germline V gene has CDR1 MNHNS and CDR2 SASEGT. The CDR3 is made up of 14 amino acids. The V end was cut by 5 bases, the J end by 6 bases, with 14 bases between. For the CDR3, the DNA is TGTGCCAGCAGTCACCCCGGAGATATTCAGCCCCAGCATTTT. It encodes CASSHPGDIQPQHF.

V gene TRBV29-1 combines with J gene TRBJ2-2; D is undetermined. The V and J ends lost 6 bases and 3 bases respectively, with 11 bases between them. CDR1 is SQVTM and CDR2 is ANQGSEA in the germline V gene. This CDR3 spans 13 amino acids. The DNA of the CDR3 is TGCAGCGTAAAATTGCTGGACACCGGGGAGCTGTTTTTT. It specifies CSVKLLDTGELFF.

This clonotype occurred a few times. The rearrangement links TRBV19 to TRBJ1-2; 7 bases are shared with TRBD1. Per the germline V gene, CDR1 is LNHDA and CDR2 is SQIVND (reference sequence). V was clipped by 5 bases and J by 7 bases; unmatched bases: 7. The CDR3 loop spans 13 amino acids. The CDR3 loop reads CASSQQGIGGYTF. CDR3 coding DNA: TGTGCCAGTAGTCAACAGGGGATTGGTGGCTACACCTTC.

This clonotype came up many times. The genes are TRBV6-1 and TRBJ1-2; 7 bases map to TRBD1. The length of the CDR3 is 16 residues. The ends lost 6 bases at V and 1 base at J; junction bases unmatched: 11. Germline V lookup: CDR1 MNHNS, CDR2 SASEGT. The CDR3 sequence is CASRTYRDSFNYGYTF. DNA for the CDR3: TGTGCCAGCAGAACTTACCGGGACAGCTTTAACTATGGCTACACCTTC.

The chain links TRBV7-9 to TRBJ1-6; D remains unclear. CDR3 length: 15 amino acids. V was cut by 2 bases and J by 6 bases, with 11 bases left in between. Germline V CDR1 and CDR2: SEHNR, FQNEAQ (reference sequence). CDR3 DNA: TGTGCCAGCAGCTTACGACCGAGTTGTAATTCACCCCTCCACTTT. It yields the protein CASSLRPSCNSPLHF.

The chain couples TRBV18 to TRBJ1-4, with 8 bases lining up with TRBD1. CDR3 length equals 15 residues. Germline V gene data show CDR1 as KGHSH and CDR2 as LQKENI. V lost 2 bases to trimming and J lost 10 bases; unmatched junction nucleotides: 9. CDR3 nucleotide sequence: TGTGCCAGCTCACCAATCCAGGGGGCGCGCAGAAAACTGTTTTTT. Its translation: CASSPIQGARRKLFF. The entire variable domain, with the rest obtained from reference TRBV18 and TRBJ1-4, is as follows: NAGVMQNPRHLVRRRGQEARLRCSPMKGHSHVYWYRQLPEEGLKFMVYLQKENIIDESGMPKERFSAEFPKEGPSILRIQQVVRGDSAAYFCASSPIQGARRKLFFGSGTQLSVL.